A selection of T cell receptor beta chains follows, all from one sample in a study of regulatory T cells in long-lasting Graves disease. TCRdb reanalysed the multiplex PCR reads using MiXCR and keeps one entry per CDR3 protein. The repertoire includes 350,000 to 500,000 distinct CDR3 sequences, about 17% of them detected once, and roughly 10% sits in the top ten. These data are also associated with another study on T cells in Graves' hyperthyroidism and ophthalmopathy.

The sequenced sample was peripheral blood mononuclear cells (PBMCs), obtained at new diagnosis, from a patient treated with antithyroid drugs. These receptors all stem from a woman younger than 45 with Graves disease. Each CDR3 is given with its conserved first and last residue. Each record gives: D gene, clone size, V gene, J gene, CDR3 DNA, CDR3 protein. The D gene is left open where the match is weak. Clone size appears in some rows only: once, few, many, or a class for an expanded clone.

.	many	TRBV2	TRBJ2-7	TGTGCCATCCTCCTAAGTGGATTCCGCCGACGGATCTCCTACGAGCAGTACTTC	CAILLSGFRRRISYEQYF
TRBD1	many	TRBV6-1	TRBJ1-5	TGTGCCAGCAGTGCCCCGGGACAGGGCTCCAGGCCCCAGCATTTT	CASSAPGQGSRPQHF
TRBD1	many	TRBV28	TRBJ2-7	TGTGCCAGCAGTCCTAGAGGACAGGGAGACCCCTACGAGCAGTACTTC	CASSPRGQGDPYEQYF
TRBD2	.	TRBV14	TRBJ2-7	TGTGCCAGCAGCATCGGACTAGCGTCAACCTACGAGCAGTACTTC	CASSIGLASTYEQYF
TRBD1	.	TRBV5-6	TRBJ2-7	TGTGCCAGCAGAACGGGACAGAATTCCCACGAGCAGTACTTC	CASRTGQNSHEQYF
TRBD1	few	TRBV4-1	TRBJ1-4	TGCGCCAGCAGCCAAGCCCTCGGGACAGCGAGGGAACCGTTTTTT	CASSQALGTAREPFF
.	many	TRBV6-1	TRBJ1-4	TGTGCCAGCAGGCCTACTAGGGACACGGAGGAAAAACTGTTTTTT	CASRPTRDTEEKLFF
.	.	TRBV19	TRBJ2-4	TGTGCCAGTAGTCTGGAGCAGCGGGACATTCAGTACTTC	CASSLEQRDIQYF
TRBD1	few	TRBV9	TRBJ2-1	TGTGCCAGCAGCTCGGGACAGGCCTCCTACAATGAGCAGTTCTTC	CASSSGQASYNEQFF
TRBD2	many	TRBV20-1	TRBJ2-7	TGCAGTGCTAGATCGGGGGGGACGTACGAGCAGTACTTC	CSARSGGTYEQYF
TRBD2	many	TRBV18	TRBJ2-2	TGTGCCAGCTCCGGAGCGGGAGTCACCGGGGAGCTGTTTTTT	CASSGAGVTGELFF
.	few	TRBV4-3	TRBJ2-7	TGCGCCAGCAGCCCTGGGGACACTTACGAGCAGTACTTC	CASSPGDTYEQYF
.	.	TRBV6-1	TRBJ2-7	TGTGCCAGCAGCCTCGGGACTTCTCCCTACGAGCAGTACTTC	CASSLGTSPYEQYF
TRBD2	many	TRBV10-3	TRBJ2-5	TGTGCCATCAGTGAACAGGGACTAGCGGATCTCCAAGAGACCCAGTACTTC	CAISEQGLADLQETQYF
.	many	TRBV28	TRBJ2-7	TGTGCCAGCACCTCTAGTGGGCCCTACGAGCAGTACTTC	CASTSSGPYEQYF
.	few	TRBV10-1	TRBJ2-1	TGCGCCAGCCTAGGGCGGCCCAATGGGGCCTACAATGAGCAGTTCTTC	CASLGRPNGAYNEQFF
TRBD2	.	TRBV20-1	TRBJ2-4	TGCAGTGCTAGAGCGGGAGGGAGTGCCAAAAACATTCAGTACTTC	CSARAGGSAKNIQYF
.	few	TRBV9	TRBJ1-1	TGTGCCAGCAGCGTAGACCCATCCGGGGGCACTGAAGCTTTCTTT	CASSVDPSGGTEAFF
.	.	TRBV20-1	TRBJ2-3	TGCAGTGCTAGGGGGGGGGGGGCTGGCACAGATACGCAGTATTTT	CSARGGGAGTDTQYF
.	few	TRBV28	TRBJ1-5	TGTGCCAGCAGCCCCCACCGGGACAGCAATCAGCCCCAGCATTTT	CASSPHRDSNQPQHF
.	few	TRBV7-2	TRBJ1-6	TGTGCCAGCAGCTCACGGGGGGAACCCCTCAGTCCCCTCCACTTT	CASSSRGEPLSPLHF
.	many	TRBV7-2	TRBJ1-6	TGTGCCAGCAGCTCCTACAGGGTCCCCCTCCACTTT	CASSSYRVPLHF
.	many	TRBV5-1	TRBJ1-1	TGCGCCAGCAGCTTGGAGACATCCGAAGCTTTCTTT	CASSLETSEAFF
.	many	TRBV4-2	TRBJ2-1	TGTGCCAGCAGCCAAGATCGATTGGACCAGGGGTGGAATGAGCAGTTCTTC	CASSQDRLDQGWNEQFF
.	.	TRBV5-1	TRBJ2-7	TGCGCCTTCAATGGGGGACCAATATCCTACGAGCCGTACTTC	CAFNGGPISYEPYF
.	.	TRBV7-8	TRBJ2-5	TGTGCCAGCAGCCAGCTCCCGCCTGAGACCCAGTACTTC	CASSQLPPETQYF
.	.	TRBV5-5	TRBJ2-2	TGTGCCAGCAGCTCTAGCTTCGGGGAGCTGTTTTTT	CASSSSFGELFF
.	many	TRBV6-1	TRBJ2-3	TGTGCCGCCTCCCGAGGAAGGGATACGCAGTATTTT	CAASRGRDTQYF
.	many	TRBV12-3/TRBV12-4	TRBJ1-2	TGTGCCAGCAGTCCCCCGGGGGAGGGGGTCTATGGCTACACCTTC	CASSPPGEGVYGYTF
TRBD1	few	TRBV9	TRBJ2-1	TGTGCCAGCAGCGCTGGGACAGGGGGAAAGGAGCAGTTCTTC	CASSAGTGGKEQFF
TRBD2	few	TRBV15	TRBJ2-2	TGTGCCACCAGCAAGCCTGGGGGGGGGGTTCTCGTAACCGGGGAGCTGTTTTTT	CATSKPGGGVLVTGELFF
TRBD1	many	TRBV12-3/TRBV12-4	TRBJ1-4	TGTGCCAGCAGTTTGGACAGGGGTGAAAAACTGTTTTTT	CASSLDRGEKLFF
.	.	TRBV7-9	TRBJ2-1	TGTGCCAGCAGCTTACAGTTTTCCAGGGTCAATGAGCAGTTCTTC	CASSLQFSRVNEQFF
TRBD2	few	TRBV19	TRBJ2-1	TGTGCCAGTAGTATTACCGGACTAGCGGGCTCCTACAATGAGCAGTTCTTC	CASSITGLAGSYNEQFF
.	few	TRBV19	TRBJ1-5	TGTGCCAGTAGTATTCAATCAGGGGCCCGGCCCCAGCATTTT	CASSIQSGARPQHF
TRBD2	many	TRBV20-1	TRBJ2-7	TGCAGTGCTAGAGGCGCTAGCGGGAGTCACTCCTACGAGCAGTACTTC	CSARGASGSHSYEQYF
.	few	TRBV7-6	TRBJ1-3	TGTGCCAGCAGCTTAGGAGGAGGGCATGGAAACACCATATATTTT	CASSLGGGHGNTIYF
.	.	TRBV19	TRBJ1-4	TGTGCCAGTAGTAATGGGGGCTTGAATGAAAAACTGTTTTTT	CASSNGGLNEKLFF
.	many	TRBV7-9	TRBJ2-1	TGTGCCAGCAGGCCCACAGGGTACAATGAGCAGTTCTTC	CASRPTGYNEQFF
.	many	TRBV20-1	TRBJ2-3	TGCAGTGCTAGGGTCGGCAGACCACCACTTGCCGCAGATACGCAGTATTTT	CSARVGRPPLAADTQYF
.	many	TRBV9	TRBJ1-2	TGTGCCAGCAGCCACGGGGGGCAGGGCTATGGCTACACCTTC	CASSHGGQGYGYTF
.	.	TRBV19	TRBJ2-1	TGTGCCAGTAGCCCTTGGGCCGGCACCACTGAGCAGTTCTTC	CASSPWAGTTEQFF
.	few	TRBV3-1	TRBJ2-5	TGTGCCAGCAGCCAAGATCTCCGGGGGACCCAGTACTTC	CASSQDLRGTQYF
.	many	TRBV5-1	TRBJ2-3	TGCGCCAGCAGCTCCACTCGGTACACAGATACGCAGTATTTT	CASSSTRYTDTQYF
TRBD1	.	TRBV28	TRBJ2-1	TGTGCCAGCAGTTCACACAGGGGGCACCAGTACAATGAGCAGTTCTTC	CASSSHRGHQYNEQFF
.	many	TRBV15	TRBJ1-1	TGTGCCACCAGCAGAGATCTAGACTGGAACACTGAAGCTTTCTTT	CATSRDLDWNTEAFF
.	many	TRBV28	TRBJ2-3	TGTGCCAGCAGTTTGGCCGGGGGGCGCACAGATACGCAGTATTTT	CASSLAGGRTDTQYF
.	many	TRBV28	TRBJ1-1	TGTGCCAGCAAATGGGGGCGGAACACTGAAGCTTTCTTT	CASKWGRNTEAFF
.	many	TRBV20-1	TRBJ1-1	TGCAGTGCTAGAGAGGCACTGGGTGGGAACACTGAAGCTTTCTTT	CSAREALGGNTEAFF
.	many	TRBV11-2	TRBJ2-5	TGTGCCAGCAGCTTAGATTGGACAGTACAAGAGACCCAGTACTTC	CASSLDWTVQETQYF
.	few	TRBV10-3	TRBJ2-2	TGTGCCATCACTGGGACCACCGGGGAGCTGTTTTTT	CAITGTTGELFF
.	few	TRBV9	TRBJ2-1	TGTGCCAGCAGCTCCGGGGCAGGGGATGGTTACAATGAGCAGTTCTTC	CASSSGAGDGYNEQFF
.	many	TRBV28	TRBJ2-4	TGTGCCAGCAATCCCGCTAATACCAAAAACATTCAGTACTTC	CASNPANTKNIQYF
TRBD1	many	TRBV6-2/TRBV6-3	TRBJ2-1	TGTGCCAGCGGCCCCCTCACCGGGGACAGAAGATTTAATGAGCAGTTCTTC	CASGPLTGDRRFNEQFF
.	many	TRBV28	TRBJ1-2	TGTGCCAGCAGAGCTGACAGTGCCTATGGCTACACCTTC	CASRADSAYGYTF
TRBD2	.	TRBV6-5	TRBJ2-5	TGTGCCAGCAGTTCAGCGGGGAGTATAGGAGAGACCCAGTACTTC	CASSSAGSIGETQYF